The rows below give T cell receptor beta chains drawn from one sample of a study of blood T cell repertoires in COVID-19. Produced via immunoSEQ multiplex PCR; TCRdb's table is partial and in-frame only. The sample carries about 74,000 clones, 80% to 90% recorded once. Sequencing was performed on peripheral blood. Source of these receptors: a woman older than 75 with active or convalescent COVID-19. CDR3s include the opening cysteine and the closing phenylalanine or tryptophan. Each record gives: CDR3 DNA, CDR3 protein, clone size, D gene, J gene, V gene. D genes are given only for firm matches. A row's size may be missing; if present it is once, few, many or a size class.

CDR3nt: TGCGCCAGCGGCCAGCGGGCAAACTACGAGCAGTACTTC
CDR3aa: CASGQRANYEQYF
abundance: NA
d_gene: NA
j_gene: TRBJ2-7
v_gene: TRBV5-1

CDR3nt: TGTGCCAGCAGCCCATTTAGCGGGAGGCTTGGAGATACGCAGTATTTT
CDR3aa: CASSPFSGRLGDTQYF
abundance: NA
d_gene: TRBD2
j_gene: TRBJ2-3
v_gene: TRBV7-2

CDR3nt: TGTGCCTGGAGTGTAGGAGCTAGCGACAGCACAGATACGCAGTATTTT
CDR3aa: CAWSVGASDSTDTQYF
abundance: NA
d_gene: NA
j_gene: TRBJ2-3
v_gene: TRBV30

CDR3nt: TGTGCCAGTAGTAAGGGGGCAATAATAGGCTACACCTTC
CDR3aa: CASSKGAIIGYTF
abundance: NA
d_gene: TRBD1
j_gene: TRBJ1-2
v_gene: TRBV19

CDR3nt: TGTGCCAGCAACCCCCGGGACAGGGGTTCACCCCTCCACTTT
CDR3aa: CASNPRDRGSPLHF
abundance: NA
d_gene: TRBD1
j_gene: TRBJ1-6
v_gene: TRBV5-6

CDR3nt: TGTGCCAGCAGCTTAGCGGGGGGGGTCACTGAAGCTTTCTTT
CDR3aa: CASSLAGGVTEAFF
abundance: NA
d_gene: NA
j_gene: TRBJ1-1
v_gene: TRBV11-2

CDR3nt: TGCGCCAGCAGCCAGCAGGGGGCAGGGGGCGTGAACACTGAAGCTTTCTTT
CDR3aa: CASSQQGAGGVNTEAFF
abundance: few
d_gene: TRBD1
j_gene: TRBJ1-1
v_gene: TRBV4-3

CDR3nt: TGCGCCAGCAGCCAATCGGTTGGACAGTCTGGGGCCAACGTCCTGACTTTC
CDR3aa: CASSQSVGQSGANVLTF
abundance: NA
d_gene: NA
j_gene: TRBJ2-6
v_gene: TRBV4-1

CDR3nt: TGTGCCAGCAGCGCTGGGACTAGCTCCTACAATGAGCAGTTCTTC
CDR3aa: CASSAGTSSYNEQFF
abundance: NA
d_gene: TRBD2
j_gene: TRBJ2-1
v_gene: TRBV2

CDR3nt: TGTGCCAGCAGCCCCCGACAGGGACTGAATTCGGCTTTCTTT
CDR3aa: CASSPRQGLNSAFF
abundance: NA
d_gene: TRBD1
j_gene: TRBJ1-1
v_gene: TRBV7-9

CDR3nt: TGTGCCAGCAGTAACCCGGGACAGCAGTCTTTTGGCTACACCTTC
CDR3aa: CASSNPGQQSFGYTF
abundance: few
d_gene: TRBD1
j_gene: TRBJ1-2
v_gene: TRBV6-5

CDR3nt: TGCGCCAGCAGCATAACTAGCGGGAGTACCGGGGAGCTGTTTTTT
CDR3aa: CASSITSGSTGELFF
abundance: NA
d_gene: TRBD2
j_gene: TRBJ2-2
v_gene: TRBV10-1

CDR3nt: TGTGCTAGTGGTTTTAACAGGGAAGGGACTTTCTTT
CDR3aa: CASGFNREGTFF
abundance: NA
d_gene: NA
j_gene: TRBJ1-1
v_gene: TRBV12-5

CDR3nt: TGCGCCAGCAGCCAAGCCCGGGGAAGCTCTGGAAACACCATATATTTT
CDR3aa: CASSQARGSSGNTIYF
abundance: NA
d_gene: NA
j_gene: TRBJ1-3
v_gene: TRBV4-3

CDR3nt: TGCGCCAGCAGCTTGGAGACTGCCACCTCCTACAATGAGCAGTTCTTC
CDR3aa: CASSLETATSYNEQFF
abundance: NA
d_gene: NA
j_gene: TRBJ2-1
v_gene: TRBV5-1

CDR3nt: NA
CDR3aa: CSVGQGARTF
abundance: once
d_gene: NA
j_gene: TRBJ1-2
v_gene: TRBV29-1

CDR3nt: TGTGCCAGCAGTTATCCCCGACAATGGGAGCAGTACTTC
CDR3aa: CASSYPRQWEQYF
abundance: NA
d_gene: NA
j_gene: TRBJ2-7
v_gene: TRBV6-2/TRBV6-3

CDR3nt: TGTGCCAGCAGCGTCCGTCGGGACAGGGGGCTCAATGAGCAGTTCTTC
CDR3aa: CASSVRRDRGLNEQFF
abundance: NA
d_gene: TRBD1
j_gene: TRBJ2-1
v_gene: TRBV9